A selection of T cell receptor beta chains follows, all from one sample in a study of blood T cell repertoires in COVID-19. Sequencing was performed with immunoSEQ multiplex PCR; in TCRdb, only in-frame clones are kept and a portion is missing. The sample lists some 80,000 clones, around 84% occurring once. Source material: peripheral blood. These TCRs come from a man in his fifties or sixties with COVID-19, enrolled during active disease. Both conserved end residues are part of each CDR3. Each record gives: clone size, J gene, V gene, D gene, CDR3 DNA, CDR3 protein. D genes are given only for firm matches. Clone size is not always given. Where it is, it says once, few, many or a class for expanded clones.

- | TRBJ1-3 | TRBV7-9 | - | TGTGCCAGCGGTGAGGGCTCTGGAAACACCATATATTTT | CASGEGSGNTIYF
- | TRBJ2-7 | TRBV5-1 | - | TGCGCCAGCAGCTTTGCGGGGGCGAGATACGAGCAGTACTTC | CASSFAGARYEQYF
- | TRBJ2-7 | TRBV11-2 | TRBD2 | TGTGCCAGCAGCTTAGATGGGGGGGTTCCCTTCGAGCAGTACTTC | CASSLDGGVPFEQYF
many | TRBJ2-3 | TRBV10-3 | TRBD2 | TGTGCCATCAGGGACCCTAGCGGGAGAAACACAGATACGCAGTATTTT | CAIRDPSGRNTDTQYF
- | TRBJ2-7 | TRBV19 | TRBD2 | TGTGCCAGTAAGCGGGAGAACGCCTACGAGCAGTACTTC | CASKRENAYEQYF
- | TRBJ1-1 | TRBV7-2 | TRBD1 | TGTGGAGCCGGGACAGGGGAAGCTTTCTTT | CGAGTGEAFF
- | TRBJ2-3 | TRBV29-1 | - | TGCAGCCATCAAGCGACCCAGCGGGATACGCAGTATTTT | CSHQATQRDTQYF
medium-sized | TRBJ1-4 | TRBV3-1/TRBV3-2 | TRBD1 | TGTGCCAGCAGGTCAGGGGGCTCTGGGGAAAAACTGTTTTTT | CASRSGGSGEKLFF
once | TRBJ2-2 | TRBV11-2 | TRBD2 | TGTGCCAGCAGCCCTTTAGCGGGAGGGTTTACCGGGGAGCTGTTTTTT | CASSPLAGGFTGELFF
- | TRBJ2-5 | TRBV11-3 | TRBD2 | TGTGCCAGCAGCTCGGGGGGGGGTCAAGAGACCCAGTACTTC | CASSSGGGQETQYF
- | TRBJ1-1 | TRBV3-1/TRBV3-2 | - | TGTGCCAGCAGTCAAGTCCACGGGGTTGGGAACACTGAAGCTTTCTTT | CASSQVHGVGNTEAFF
- | TRBJ1-5 | TRBV30 | - | TGTGCCTGGAGTGTACAGGGTGATCAGCCCCAGCATTTT | CAWSVQGDQPQHF
- | TRBJ1-1 | TRBV7-2 | - | TGTGCCAGCAGGCCGGGGGGGTTGGGCACTGAAGCTTTCTTT | CASRPGGLGTEAFF
- | TRBJ1-1 | TRBV29-1 | - | TGCAGCGTGGAAACAGGTTTTAACACTGAAGCTTTCTTT | CSVETGFNTEAFF
- | TRBJ1-2 | TRBV24-1 | - | TGTGCCACCAGTGAAGCAGGGAGGAACTATGGCTACACCTTC | CATSEAGRNYGYTF
once | TRBJ2-7 | TRBV9 | TRBD2 | TGTGCCAGCAGCGTAGGTAGCGGGACTGCCTACGAGCAGTACTTC | CASSVGSGTAYEQYF
- | TRBJ2-1 | TRBV5-1 | TRBD2 | TGCGCCAGCAGCTTCGAAGCGCAGTTGTTAGCGGGGGCCTCACGGCAGTTCTTC | CASSFEAQLLAGASRQFF
few | TRBJ1-5 | TRBV6-5 | - | TGTGCCAGCAGTTATAAGCGGGGTCAGCCCCAGCATTTT | CASSYKRGQPQHF
- | TRBJ2-2 | TRBV7-9 | TRBD2 | TGTGCCAGCAGCTTAGCCGGGAGGGGGACCGGGGAGCTGTTTTTT | CASSLAGRGTGELFF
- | TRBJ1-6 | TRBV7-6 | - | TGTGCCAGCAGCTTAATCAGTCCGGGGGGGGGATCACCCCTCCACTTT | CASSLISPGGGSPLHF
- | TRBJ2-1 | TRBV19 | - | TGTGCCAGTAGTTACTCGGAGGTCAGTGAGCAGTTCTTC | CASSYSEVSEQFF
- | TRBJ1-5 | TRBV2 | - | TGTGCCAGCACCTTTACGGGTCTGGGTTTAGAGCCCCAGCATTTT | CASTFTGLGLEPQHF
- | TRBJ2-1 | TRBV7-3 | TRBD2 | TGTGCCAGCAGCCTGACTAGCGGGGGCTACAATGAGCAGTTCTTC | CASSLTSGGYNEQFF
- | TRBJ1-4 | TRBV3-1/TRBV3-2 | - | TGTGCCAGCAGCCTAGGACAAACAGCTAATGAAAAACTGTTTTTT | CASSLGQTANEKLFF
- | TRBJ2-3 | TRBV5-5 | TRBD1 | TGTGCCAGCAGCTTGGCCGGGACAGGGGTATCGGATACGCAGTATTTT | CASSLAGTGVSDTQYF
- | TRBJ2-2 | TRBV20-1 | - | TGCAGTGCTAGTCCGAGCGAGAACACCGGGGAGCTGTTTTTT | CSASPSENTGELFF
- | TRBJ1-1 | TRBV5-1 | TRBD1 | TGCGCCAGCAGCTTGCAGGGACAGGGGGGGACTGAAGCTTTCTTT | CASSLQGQGGTEAFF
- | TRBJ1-3 | TRBV15 | - | TGTGCCACCAGCAGAGATGAGGGAAACACCATATATTTT | CATSRDEGNTIYF
few | TRBJ2-1 | TRBV6-5 | TRBD1 | TGTGCCAGCGGGGACAGTCAGGGGTTTTACAATGAGCAGTTCTTC | CASGDSQGFYNEQFF
few | TRBJ1-1 | TRBV30 | TRBD1 | TGTGCCTGGAGGGGGACAGGGACGAACACTGAAGCTTTCTTT | CAWRGTGTNTEAFF
- | TRBJ2-5 | TRBV7-9 | - | TGTGCCAGCACCCGCGACTTGGAGCGGGAGACCCAGTACTTC | CASTRDLERETQYF
- | TRBJ1-2 | TRBV6-6 | - | TGTGCCAGCAGTTACCCCCAAGGGGGTGGCTACACCTTC | CASSYPQGGGYTF
- | TRBJ2-5 | TRBV25-1 | - | TGTGCCAGCAGTGATGTACAGGGTGGAGAGACCCAGTACTTC | CASSDVQGGETQYF